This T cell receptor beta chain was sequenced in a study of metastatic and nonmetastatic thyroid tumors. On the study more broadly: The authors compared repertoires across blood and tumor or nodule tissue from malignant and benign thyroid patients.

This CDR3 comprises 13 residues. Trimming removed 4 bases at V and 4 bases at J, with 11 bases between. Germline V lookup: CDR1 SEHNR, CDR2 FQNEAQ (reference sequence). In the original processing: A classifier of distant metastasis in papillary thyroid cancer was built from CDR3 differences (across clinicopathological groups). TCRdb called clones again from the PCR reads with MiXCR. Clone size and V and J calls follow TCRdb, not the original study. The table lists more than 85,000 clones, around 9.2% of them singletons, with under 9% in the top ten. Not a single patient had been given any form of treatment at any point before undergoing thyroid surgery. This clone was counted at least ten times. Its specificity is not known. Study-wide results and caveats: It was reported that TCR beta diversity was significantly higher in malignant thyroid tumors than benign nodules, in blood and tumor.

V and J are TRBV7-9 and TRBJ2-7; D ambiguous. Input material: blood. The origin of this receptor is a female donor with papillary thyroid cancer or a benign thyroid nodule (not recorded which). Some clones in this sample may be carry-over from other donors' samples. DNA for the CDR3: TGTGCCAGCAGCTCGGTCGAGGCTTACGAGCAGTACTTC. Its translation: CASSSVEAYEQYF.